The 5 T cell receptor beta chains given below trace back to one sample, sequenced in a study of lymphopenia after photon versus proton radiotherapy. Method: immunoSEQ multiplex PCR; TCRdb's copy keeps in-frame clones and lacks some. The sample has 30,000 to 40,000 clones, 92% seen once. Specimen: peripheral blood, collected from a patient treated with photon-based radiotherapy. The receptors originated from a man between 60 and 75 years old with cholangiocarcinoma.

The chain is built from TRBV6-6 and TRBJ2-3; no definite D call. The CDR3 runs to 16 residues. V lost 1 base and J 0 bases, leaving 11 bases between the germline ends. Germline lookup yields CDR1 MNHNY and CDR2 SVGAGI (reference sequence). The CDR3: CASSYWSASSTDTQYF. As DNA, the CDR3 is TGTGCCAGCAGTTACTGGTCAGCCTCTAGCACAGATACGCAGTATTTT.

Here the CDR3 DNA reads TGTGCCAGTAGTGCCCAGGGACATCTGAGCTCCTACGAGCAGTACTTC. Its protein is CASSAQGHLSSYEQYF. The rearrangement uses TRBV19 and TRBJ2-7; maybe TRBD1 (6 bases). The germline gives CDR1 LNHDA, CDR2 SQIVND (reference sequence). This CDR3 contains 16 residues. V lost 5 bases, J lost 0 bases, and 17 bases lay in between.

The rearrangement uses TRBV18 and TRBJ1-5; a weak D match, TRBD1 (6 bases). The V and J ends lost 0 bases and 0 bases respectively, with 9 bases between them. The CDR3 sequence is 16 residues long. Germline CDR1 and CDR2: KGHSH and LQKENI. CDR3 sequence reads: CASSPPNRDSNQPQHF. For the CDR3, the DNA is TGTGCCAGCTCACCACCGAACAGGGATAGCAATCAGCCCCAGCATTTT.

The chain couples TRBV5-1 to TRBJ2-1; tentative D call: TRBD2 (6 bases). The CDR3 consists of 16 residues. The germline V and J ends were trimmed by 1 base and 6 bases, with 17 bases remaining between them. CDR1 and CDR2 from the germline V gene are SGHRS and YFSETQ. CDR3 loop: CASSLSPQLALNEQFF. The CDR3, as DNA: TGCGCCAGCAGCTTGTCCCCCCAACTAGCCCTCAATGAGCAGTTCTTC.

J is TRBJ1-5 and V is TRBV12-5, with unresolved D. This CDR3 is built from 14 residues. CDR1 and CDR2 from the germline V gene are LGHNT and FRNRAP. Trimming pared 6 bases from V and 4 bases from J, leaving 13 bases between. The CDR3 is CASGTATANQPQHF. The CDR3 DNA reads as TGTGCTAGTGGGACTGCAACGGCGAATCAGCCCCAGCATTTT.